Sequencing of this T cell receptor beta chain was carried out in a study of T cell responses to AZD1222 COVID-19 vaccine. Sequenced by immunoSEQ multiplex PCR; TCRdb stores in-frame clones only, minus some. The table includes some 98,000 clones, roughly 83% detected once. A remark on this clone: Its antigen is still unknown.

Pooled samples include second doses given at about 4 or 12 weeks. General study results and limits: Repertoire samples came only from after the peak T cell response. Nearly half of spike-specific TCRs reportedly go after variant regions that carry no mutations. Only a handful of AZD1222 recipients tested seropositive at baseline.

The CDR3 totals 13 residues. Trimming took 3 bases from V and 8 from J, leaving 13 bases between them. Germline V gives CDR1 MGHRA, CDR2 YSYEKL. The rearrangement joins TRBV4-1 to TRBJ1-2; D is unclear. The sequence was obtained from an adult who received the AZD1222 COVID-19 vaccine. The source was peripheral blood, collected 28 days after the second AZD1222 dose. The CDR3 loop reads CASSHEIPGGYTF. For the CDR3, the DNA is TGCGCCAGCAGCCATGAAATTCCGGGGGGCTACACCTTC.